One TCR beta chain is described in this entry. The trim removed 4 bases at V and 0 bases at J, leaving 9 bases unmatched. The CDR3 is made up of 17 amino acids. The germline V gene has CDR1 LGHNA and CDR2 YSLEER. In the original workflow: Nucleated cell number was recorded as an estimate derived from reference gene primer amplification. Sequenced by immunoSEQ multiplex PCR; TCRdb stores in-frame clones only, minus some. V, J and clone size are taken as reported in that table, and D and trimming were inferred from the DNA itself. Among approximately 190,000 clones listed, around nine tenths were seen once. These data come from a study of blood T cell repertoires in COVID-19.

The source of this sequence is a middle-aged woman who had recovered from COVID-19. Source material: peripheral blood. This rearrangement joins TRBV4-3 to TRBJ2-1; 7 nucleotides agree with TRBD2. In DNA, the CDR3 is TGCGCCAGCAGCCCTACTCTAGCGGAGAGCTCCTACAATGAGCAGTTCTTC. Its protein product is CASSPTLAESSYNEQFF.